This is a list of T cell receptor beta chains from one sample in a study of blood T cells in healthy people across ages. TCRdb reanalysed the 5' RACE reads using MiXCR and keeps one entry per CDR3 protein. Seen here are 450,000 to 600,000 distinct CDR3 sequences, about a quarter observed once, and the top ten hold about 3.3%. These data were also filed under a second study, of T cells of mothers and their children.

Sequenced input: blood. All receptors derive from a boy aged 2 to 10 in good health. CDR3s include the opening cysteine and the closing phenylalanine or tryptophan. D genes are given only for firm matches. Where a row states a size, it is once, few, many or the class of an expanded clone; other rows omit it.

TRBJ2-2 - TRBD2 TRBV6-1 CASSEVSGGNTGELFF TGTGCCAGCAGTGAAGTGAGCGGGGGCAACACCGGGGAGCTGTTTTTT
TRBJ1-2 - - TRBV6-1 CASSEGRIYGYTF TGTGCCAGCAGTGAGGGACGGATATATGGCTACACCTTC
TRBJ2-1 many TRBD2 TRBV12-5 CASGPLPREAGEQFF TGTGCTAGTGGTCCCCTCCCACGGGAGGCGGGTGAGCAGTTCTTC
TRBJ2-2 few - TRBV7-8 CASMTGLNTGELFF TGTGCCAGCATGACGGGACTTAACACCGGGGAGCTGTTTTTT
TRBJ2-7 - - TRBV10-3 CAVSEGQQTYEQYF TGTGCCGTCAGTGAAGGTCAGCAAACCTACGAGCAGTACTTC
TRBJ2-3 - TRBD2 TRBV15 CATSSRGLAGSPDTQYF TGTGCCACCAGCAGTCGCGGACTAGCGGGGTCACCAGATACGCAGTATTTT
TRBJ2-7 - - TRBV30 CAWQGGTYEQYF TGTGCCTGGCAGGGGGGAACCTACGAGCAGTACTTC
TRBJ2-2 - TRBD1 TRBV28 CASSFDNYRQGGTGELFF TGTGCCAGCAGTTTCGATAACTACAGACAGGGGGGCACCGGGGAGCTGTTTTTT
TRBJ1-2 - - TRBV5-6 CASSFSQGDGYGYTF TGTGCCAGCAGCTTCTCTCAGGGAGACGGCTATGGCTACACCTTC
TRBJ2-6 few - TRBV6-1 CASPERPGANVLTF TGTGCCAGCCCTGAGCGCCCGGGGGCCAACGTCCTGACTTTC
TRBJ2-3 - - TRBV6-5 CASAEGGTDTQYF TGTGCCAGCGCCGAGGGAGGCACAGATACGCAGTATTTT
TRBJ2-5 - - TRBV6-6 CASSYSRGAEVTQYF TGTGCCAGCAGTTACTCGAGGGGGGCGGAGGTGACCCAGTACTTC
TRBJ2-1 few TRBD1 TRBV12-3/TRBV12-4 CASSLTDRYEQFF TGTGCCAGCAGTTTAACGGACAGGTATGAGCAGTTCTTC
TRBJ1-6 few TRBD1 TRBV6-6 CASSSDRISPLHF TGTGCCAGCAGCTCGGACAGGATTTCACCCCTCCACTTT
TRBJ2-4 few TRBD1 TRBV5-6 CASSSFDRGENIQYF TGTGCCAGCAGCTCGTTTGACAGGGGGGAAAACATTCAGTACTTC
TRBJ2-5 - TRBD2 TRBV20-1 CSAGLAGRAFSEETQYF TGCAGTGCTGGGCTGGCCGGGAGGGCCTTTTCAGAAGAGACCCAGTACTTC
TRBJ2-7 many TRBD2 TRBV6-1 CASSRTSGIYEQYF TGTGCCAGCAGTCGGACTAGCGGGATCTACGAGCAGTACTTC
TRBJ2-5 - TRBD1 TRBV20-1 CSARDGGQGYETQYF TGCAGTGCTAGAGATGGGGGACAGGGATACGAGACCCAGTACTTC
TRBJ1-4 - - TRBV15 CATSKDSRVTDEKLFF TGTGCCACCAGCAAAGATTCCAGGGTGACGGATGAAAAACTGTTTTTT
TRBJ2-1 - - TRBV12-5 CASGLVELSTYNEQFF TGTGCTAGTGGTTTGGTAGAACTGAGTACCTACAATGAGCAGTTCTTC
TRBJ2-7 - TRBD2 TRBV4-3 CASSQDRSGTYEQYF TGCGCCAGCAGCCAAGACAGGAGCGGGACCTACGAGCAGTACTTC
TRBJ1-1 - - TRBV27 CASSLSRTGGTEAFF TGTGCCAGCAGTTTATCGCGGACGGGGGGCACTGAAGCTTTCTTT
TRBJ1-2 - - TRBV7-9 CASSLTGRANYGYTF TGTGCCAGCAGCTTAACAGGGCGAGCTAACTATGGCTACACCTTC
TRBJ2-6 - - TRBV29-1 CSVRGQSGANVLTF TGCAGCGTTCGAGGGCAGTCTGGGGCCAACGTCCTGACTTTC
TRBJ2-7 few TRBD2 TRBV12-3/TRBV12-4 CASSPGLAGGGEQYF TGTGCCAGCAGTCCGGGACTAGCGGGAGGAGGCGAGCAGTACTTC
TRBJ2-2 - - TRBV6-2/TRBV6-3 CASNGGGRTGELFF TGTGCCAGCAATGGAGGGGGTCGTACCGGGGAGCTGTTTTTT
TRBJ1-5 few - TRBV20-1 CSGVESYNQPQHF TGCAGTGGGGTGGAGTCCTACAATCAGCCCCAGCATTTT
TRBJ2-7 - TRBD2 TRBV7-8 CASSKPSGLAGGPLTYEQYF TGTGCCAGCAGCAAACCGAGTGGACTAGCGGGAGGGCCACTAACCTACGAGCAGTACTTC
TRBJ2-1 - - TRBV24-1 CATSDSSESGHYNEQFF TGTGCCACCAGTGATTCGTCCGAGTCAGGGCATTACAATGAGCAGTTCTTC
TRBJ2-7 once - TRBV27 CASSQLDDSYGQYF TGTGCCAGCAGTCAGCTGGACGACTCCTACGGGCAGTACTTC
TRBJ2-2 - - TRBV6-6 CASSLGTHGGGELFF TGTGCCAGCAGTCTCGGGACCCACGGCGGCGGGGAGCTGTTTTTT
TRBJ2-1 - TRBD2 TRBV6-1 CASRRGLADSRGGYNEQFF TGTGCCAGCAGACGCGGACTAGCGGATTCCCGAGGGGGGTACAATGAGCAGTTCTTC
TRBJ2-7 - TRBD2 TRBV11-2 CASTEVLGSGAFYEQYF TGTGCCAGCACCGAGGTCTTGGGTAGCGGGGCCTTTTACGAGCAGTACTTC
TRBJ2-7 - - TRBV7-9 CASSLGRGGVNSYEQYF TGTGCCAGCAGCTTAGGCCGTGGTGGGGTAAATTCCTACGAGCAGTACTTC
TRBJ2-7 many TRBD2 TRBV7-2 CASSPGLAGVEQYF TGTGCCAGCAGCCCAGGACTAGCGGGAGTGGAGCAGTACTTC
TRBJ2-7 many TRBD1 TRBV4-3 CASSQEFGTGGHEQYF TGCGCCAGCAGCCAAGAGTTCGGGACAGGGGGGCACGAGCAGTACTTC
TRBJ2-1 few TRBD2 TRBV10-3 CAIRASSGSSSYNEQFF TGTGCCATCAGGGCCTCAAGCGGGAGTTCCTCCTACAATGAGCAGTTCTTC
TRBJ1-2 few - TRBV24-1 CATSDSDYGYTF TGTGCCACCAGTGATTCCGACTATGGCTACACCTTC
TRBJ1-1 - - TRBV18 CASSPLGENTEAFF TGTGCCAGCTCACCGCTAGGGGAGAACACTGAAGCTTTCTTT
TRBJ2-5 few - TRBV20-1 CSVKAFPIQETQYF TGCAGTGTTAAAGCATTTCCCATTCAAGAGACCCAGTACTTC